This T cell receptor (beta chain) emerged from a study of human CD8 memory T cell subsets (dated by TCRdb to the early 2020s). For context, the study as a whole: To assess how stem-like (TSTEM), progenitor exhausted-like (TPEX) and effector memory CD8+ T cell subsets are clonally related, the TCRbeta repertoires of these three subsets were compared. TCRbeta repertoires were obtained from a handful of donors, each contributing TSTEM, TPEX and effector memory subsets.

What the study reported, not specific to this receptor: Clonotypes were shared with effector memory cells by both stem-like subsets, but only minimal overlap was found between TSTEM and TPEX repertoires, suggesting distinct antigen spectra. Greater repertoire diversity in TSTEM than in TPEX subsets was suggested by Chao1 estimates, potentially reflecting a broader range of specificities. Normalized Shannon-Wiener diversity was similarly high in the TSTEM and TPEX subsets, while the effector memory subsets were comparatively less diverse. Only TCRbeta chains were sequenced, and the repertoire comparisons were based on more than 5 donors and tested using paired t-tests with Bonferroni correction.

Sequencing relied on a NextSeq 550. A Human TCR Profiling Kit was used to prepare UMI-labeled 5' RACE TCRbeta libraries. Every TCRbeta library was prepared in parallel, with the same number of PCR cycles used for all of the libraries. Concerning the study's data processing: Between roughly 2,600 and 20,000 functional CDR3beta clonotypes were contained in each TCRbeta library. MIGEC 1.2.9 handled UMI extraction and consensus assembly, with a minimum of three reads required per UMI. In-frame CDR3beta repertoires were extracted with MiXCR 3.0.3. After each sample was downsampled to 42,000 randomly selected UMIs, diversity metrics were computed in VDJtools 1.2.1. For each sample pair, the repertoire overlap metrics D, R and F2 were calculated in VDJtools using the top 3,000 clones. After the reads were reprocessed by TCRdb, one entry was made per CDR3 protein sequence, with no DNA. The V and J calls were not made by the authors but by TCRdb's processing. The table for this sample records approximately 11,000 distinct CDR3 sequences. The ten top clones hold approximately 15% of the sample.

With regard to this clonotype: Its antigen is not yet known.

CCR7+ PD-1- TIGIT- cells were classified as stem-like memory CD8+ T cells (TSTEM). Peripheral blood mononuclear cells were isolated from healthy donor buffy coats by density gradient separation. The study enriched total CD8+ T cells through negative magnetic separation using EasySep or MojoSort CD8+ T cell isolation kits. For each subset, total RNA was extracted using an RNeasy Mini Kit from duplicate vials of some 150,000 sorted CD8+ T cells. The PBMCs were used either fresh or after being cryopreserved in fetal bovine serum with approximately 9.5% DMSO. CD8+ T cell subsets were sorted to purity by fluorescence-activated cell sorting on a FACSAria III. This clonotype was obtained from a human donor in good health. Input material: CD8+ stem-like memory T cells (TSCM and TCM) sorted from PBMCs. The cell subset or site label, as the study defines it: stem-like memory CD8 T cells (TSTEM), CCR7+ PD-1- TIGIT-.

Here the CDR3 is given as CASSQIILFDYEQYF. The chain couples TRBV23-1 to TRBJ2-7. TRBV23-1 is an open reading frame whose function is uncertain. Including cysteine and phenylalanine, the CDR3 has 15 amino acids. The protein alone is recorded here.